This TCR beta chain was profiled in a study of cytomegalovirus exposure and HLA in healthy donors. Whole-study context: Previous work identified roughly 110 million unique TCR beta sequences from around 200 million T cells. Findings and caveats of the study: The authors later found HLA-associated TCR beta chains more clonally expanded than equally common others. Roughly uniform depth of sequencing across donors was assumed in presence/absence analyses.

Primers included in the PCR were 60 Vbeta and 13 Jbeta primers. Assay: immunoSEQ multiplex PCR; the TCRdb copy retains only in-frame clones and omits some. This sample has under 150,000 clones, with 79% found just once. Comment on this clone: Its antigen is not known.

The CDR3 is 16 amino acids. V shed 1 base and J shed 0 bases, with 9 bases lying between them. Germline V CDR1 and CDR2: SGHDN, FVKESK. V and J are TRBV14 and TRBJ1-4, with D unclear. The sequence came from a woman in her thirties or forties in good health and CMV-seropositive. Input material: PBMCs. The CDR3 region has the DNA TGTGCCAGCAGCCAAGGAGGCCCGACAACTAATGAAAAACTGTTTTTT. This translates into CASSQGGPTTNEKLFF.